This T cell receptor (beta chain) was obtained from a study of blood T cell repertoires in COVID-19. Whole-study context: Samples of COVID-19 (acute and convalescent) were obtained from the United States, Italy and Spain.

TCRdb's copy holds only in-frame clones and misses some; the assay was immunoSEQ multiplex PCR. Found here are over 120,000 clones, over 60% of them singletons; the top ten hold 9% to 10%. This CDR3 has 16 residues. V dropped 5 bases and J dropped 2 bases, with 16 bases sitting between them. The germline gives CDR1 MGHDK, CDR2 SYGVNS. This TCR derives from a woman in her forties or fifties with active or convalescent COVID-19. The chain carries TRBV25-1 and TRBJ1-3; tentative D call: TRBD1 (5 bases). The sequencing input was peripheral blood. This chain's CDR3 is CASSPPQGGTGNTIYF. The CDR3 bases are TGTGCCAGCAGTCCCCCCCAGGGTGGGACTGGAAACACCATATATTTT.